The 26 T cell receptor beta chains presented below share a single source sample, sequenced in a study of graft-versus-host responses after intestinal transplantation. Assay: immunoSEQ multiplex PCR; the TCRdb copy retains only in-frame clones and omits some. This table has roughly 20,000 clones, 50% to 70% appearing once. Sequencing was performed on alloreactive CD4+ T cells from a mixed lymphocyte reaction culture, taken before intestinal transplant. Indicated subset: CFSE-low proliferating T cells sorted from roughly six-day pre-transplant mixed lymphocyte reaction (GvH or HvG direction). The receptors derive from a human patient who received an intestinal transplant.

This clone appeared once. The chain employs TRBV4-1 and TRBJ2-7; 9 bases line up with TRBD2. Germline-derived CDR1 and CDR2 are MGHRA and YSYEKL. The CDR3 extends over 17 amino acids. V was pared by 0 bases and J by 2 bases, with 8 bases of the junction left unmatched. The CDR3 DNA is TGCGCCAGCAGCCAAGATCCGCCGGGACTAGCTACCTACGAGCAGTACTTC. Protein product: CASSQDPPGLATYEQYF.

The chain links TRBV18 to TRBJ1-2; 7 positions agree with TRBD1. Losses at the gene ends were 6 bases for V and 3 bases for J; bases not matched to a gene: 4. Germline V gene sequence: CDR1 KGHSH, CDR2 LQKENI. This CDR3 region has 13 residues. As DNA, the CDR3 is TGTGCCAGCTCGCTCGGGACAGACTATGGCTACACCTTC. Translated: CASSLGTDYGYTF.

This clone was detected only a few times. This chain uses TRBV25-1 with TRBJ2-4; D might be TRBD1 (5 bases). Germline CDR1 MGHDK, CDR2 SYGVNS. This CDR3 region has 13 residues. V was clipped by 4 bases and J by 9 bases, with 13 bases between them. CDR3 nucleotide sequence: TGTGCCAGCAGTGTTGGGCCTAGGGGCATTCAGTACTTC. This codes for CASSVGPRGIQYF.

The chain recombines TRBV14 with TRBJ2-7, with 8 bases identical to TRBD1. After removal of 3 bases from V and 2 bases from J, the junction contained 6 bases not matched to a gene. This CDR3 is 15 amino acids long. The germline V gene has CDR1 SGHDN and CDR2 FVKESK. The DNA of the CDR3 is TGTGCCAGCAGCCACTTCAGGGACAGGCCCTACGAGCAGTACTTC. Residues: CASSHFRDRPYEQYF. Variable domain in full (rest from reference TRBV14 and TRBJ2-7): EAGVTQFPSHSVIEKGQTVTLRCDPISGHDNLYWYRRVMGKEIKFLLHFVKESKQDESGMPNNRFLAERTGGTYSTLKVQPAELEDSGVYFCASSHFRDRPYEQYFGPGTRLTVT.

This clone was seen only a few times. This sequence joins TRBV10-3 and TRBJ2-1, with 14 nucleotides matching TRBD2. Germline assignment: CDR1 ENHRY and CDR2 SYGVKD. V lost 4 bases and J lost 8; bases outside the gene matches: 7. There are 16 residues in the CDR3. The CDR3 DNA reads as TGTGCCATCAGTGGTCCGGGACTAGCGGGAGTGCATGAGCAGTTCTTC. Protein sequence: CAISGPGLAGVHEQFF.

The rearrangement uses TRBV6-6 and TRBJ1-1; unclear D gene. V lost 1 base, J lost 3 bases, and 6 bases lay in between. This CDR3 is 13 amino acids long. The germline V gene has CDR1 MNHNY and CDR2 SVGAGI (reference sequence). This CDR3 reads CASSYWEYTEAFF. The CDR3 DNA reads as TGTGCCAGCAGTTACTGGGAGTACACTGAAGCTTTCTTT.

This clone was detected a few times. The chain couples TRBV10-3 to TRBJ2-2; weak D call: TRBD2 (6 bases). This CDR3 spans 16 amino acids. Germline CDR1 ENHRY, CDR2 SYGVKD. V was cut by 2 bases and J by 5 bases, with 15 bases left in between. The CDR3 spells CAISEQPGGVTGELFF. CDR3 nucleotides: TGTGCCATCAGTGAGCAGCCCGGCGGGGTGACCGGGGAGCTGTTTTTT.

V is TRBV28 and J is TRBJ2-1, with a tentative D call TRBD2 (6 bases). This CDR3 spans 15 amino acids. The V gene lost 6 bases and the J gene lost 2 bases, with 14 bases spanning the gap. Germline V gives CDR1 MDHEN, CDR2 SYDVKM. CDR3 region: CASRLGTWAYNEQFF. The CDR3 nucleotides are TGTGCCAGCAGGCTTGGGACTTGGGCCTACAATGAGCAGTTCTTC. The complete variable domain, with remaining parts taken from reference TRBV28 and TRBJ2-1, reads DVKVTQSSRYLVKRTGEKVFLECVQDMDHENMFWYRQDPGLGLRLIYFSYDVKMKEKGDIPEGYSVSREKKERFSLILESASTNQTSMYLCASRLGTWAYNEQFFGPGTRLTVL.

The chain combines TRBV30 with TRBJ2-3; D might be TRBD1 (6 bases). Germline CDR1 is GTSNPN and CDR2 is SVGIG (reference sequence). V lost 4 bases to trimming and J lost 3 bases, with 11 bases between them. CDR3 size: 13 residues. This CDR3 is CAWTGVATDTQYF. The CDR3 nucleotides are TGTGCCTGGACAGGGGTCGCAACAGATACGCAGTATTTT.

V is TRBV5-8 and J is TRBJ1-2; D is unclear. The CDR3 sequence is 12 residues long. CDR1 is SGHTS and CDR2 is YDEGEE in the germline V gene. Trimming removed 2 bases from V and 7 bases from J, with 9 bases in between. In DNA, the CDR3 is TGTGCCAGCAGCTTTAAGCGGACTGGCTACACCTTC. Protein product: CASSFKRTGYTF. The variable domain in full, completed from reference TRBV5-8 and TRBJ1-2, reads EAGVTQSPTHLIKTRGQQATLRCSPISGHTSVYWYQQALGLGLQFLLWYDEGEERNRGNFPPRFSGRQFPNYSSELNVNALELEDSALYLCASSFKRTGYTFGSGTRLTVV.

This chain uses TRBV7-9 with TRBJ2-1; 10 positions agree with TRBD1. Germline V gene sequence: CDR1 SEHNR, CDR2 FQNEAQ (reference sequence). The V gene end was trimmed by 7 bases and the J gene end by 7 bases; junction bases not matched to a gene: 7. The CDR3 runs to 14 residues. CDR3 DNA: TGTGCCAGCAACCCGGGACAGGGGTGGAATGAGCAGTTCTTC. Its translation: CASNPGQGWNEQFF.

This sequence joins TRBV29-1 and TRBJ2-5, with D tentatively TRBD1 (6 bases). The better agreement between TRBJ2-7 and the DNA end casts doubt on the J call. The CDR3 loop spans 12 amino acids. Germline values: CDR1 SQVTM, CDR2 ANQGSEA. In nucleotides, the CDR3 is TGCAGCGTCGAACAGGGTTCCTACGAGCAGTACTTC. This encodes CSVEQGSYEQYF.

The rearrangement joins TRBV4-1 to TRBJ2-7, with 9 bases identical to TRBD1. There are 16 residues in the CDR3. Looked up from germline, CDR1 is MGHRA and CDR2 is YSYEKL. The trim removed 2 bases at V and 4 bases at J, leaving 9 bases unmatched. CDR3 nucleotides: TGCGCCAGCAGCCAATTCGGACAGGGGCTAAGGTACGAGCAGTACTTC. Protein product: CASSQFGQGLRYEQYF.

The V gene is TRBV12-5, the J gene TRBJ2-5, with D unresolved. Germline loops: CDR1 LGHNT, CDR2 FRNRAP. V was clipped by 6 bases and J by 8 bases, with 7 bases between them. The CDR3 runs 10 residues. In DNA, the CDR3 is TGTGCTAGTGGGTTAGTAACCCAGTACTTC. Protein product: CASGLVTQYF. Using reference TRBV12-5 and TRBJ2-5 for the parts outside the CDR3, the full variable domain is DARVTQTPRHKVTEMGQEVTMRCQPILGHNTVFWYRQTMMQGLELLAYFRNRAPLDDSGMPKDRFSAEMPDATLATLKIQPSEPRDSAVYFCASGLVTQYFGPGTRLLVL.

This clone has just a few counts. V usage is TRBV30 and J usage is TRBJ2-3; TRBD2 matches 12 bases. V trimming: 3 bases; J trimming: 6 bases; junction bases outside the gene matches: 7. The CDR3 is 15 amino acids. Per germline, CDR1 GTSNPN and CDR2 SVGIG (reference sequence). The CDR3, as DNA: TGTGCCTGGAGCCTCGGACTAGCGGGATTGGATACGCAGTATTTT. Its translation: CAWSLGLAGLDTQYF. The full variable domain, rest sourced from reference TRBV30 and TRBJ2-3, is SQTIHQWPATLVQPVGSPLSLECTVEGTSNPNLYWYRQAAGRGLQLLFYSVGIGQISSEVPQNLSASRPQDRQFILSSKKLLLSDSGFYLCAWSLGLAGLDTQYFGPGTRLTVL.

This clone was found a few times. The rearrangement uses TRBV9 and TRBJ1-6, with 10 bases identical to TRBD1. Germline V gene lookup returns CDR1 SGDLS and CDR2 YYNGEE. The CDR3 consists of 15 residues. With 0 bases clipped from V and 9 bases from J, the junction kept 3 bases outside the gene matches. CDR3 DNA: TGTGCCAGCAGCGTAGCCGGACAGGGGGTTTCACCCCTCCACTTT. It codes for CASSVAGQGVSPLHF.

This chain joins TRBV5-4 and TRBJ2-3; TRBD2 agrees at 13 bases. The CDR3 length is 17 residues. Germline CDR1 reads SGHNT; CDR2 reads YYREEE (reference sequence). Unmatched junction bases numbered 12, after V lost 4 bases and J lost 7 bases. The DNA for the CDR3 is TGTGCCAGCAGCATACTAGCGGGGGGGCCGATCGGGAATACGCAGTATTTT. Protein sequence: CASSILAGGPIGNTQYF.

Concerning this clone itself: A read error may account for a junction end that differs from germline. CDR3 loop: CVSSTQVMNTEAFF. CDR3 sequence (DNA): TGTGTCAGCAGCACCCAGGTCATGAACACTGAAGCTTTCTTT. The V gene is TRBV6-5, the J gene TRBJ1-1; D call uncertain. CDR3 length equals 14 residues. Germline CDR1 and CDR2: MNHEY and SVGAGI.

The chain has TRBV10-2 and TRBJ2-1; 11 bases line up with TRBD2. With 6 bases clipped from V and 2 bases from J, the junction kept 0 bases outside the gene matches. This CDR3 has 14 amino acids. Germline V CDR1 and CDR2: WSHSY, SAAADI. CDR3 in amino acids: CASRLAGAYNEQFF. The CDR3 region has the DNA TGCGCCAGCAGACTAGCGGGGGCCTACAATGAGCAGTTCTTC.

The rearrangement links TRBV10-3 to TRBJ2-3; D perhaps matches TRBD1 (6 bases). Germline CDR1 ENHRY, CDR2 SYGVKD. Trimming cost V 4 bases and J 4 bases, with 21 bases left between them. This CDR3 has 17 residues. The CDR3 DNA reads TGTGCCATCAGTGGCGCGTCGAGGACAGTAGGCCCAGATACGCAGTATTTT. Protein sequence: CAISGASRTVGPDTQYF.

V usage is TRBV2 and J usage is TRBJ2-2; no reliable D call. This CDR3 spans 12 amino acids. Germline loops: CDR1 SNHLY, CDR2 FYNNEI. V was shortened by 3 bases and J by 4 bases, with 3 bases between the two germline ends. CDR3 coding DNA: TGTGCCAGCAGTGATCGCACCGGGGAGCTGTTTTTT. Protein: CASSDRTGELFF. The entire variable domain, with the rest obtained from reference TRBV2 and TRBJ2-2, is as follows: EPEVTQTPSHQVTQMGQEVILRCVPISNHLYFYWYRQILGQKVEFLVSFYNNEISEKSEIFDDQFSVERPDGSNFTLKIRSTKLEDSAMYFCASSDRTGELFFGEGSRLTVL.

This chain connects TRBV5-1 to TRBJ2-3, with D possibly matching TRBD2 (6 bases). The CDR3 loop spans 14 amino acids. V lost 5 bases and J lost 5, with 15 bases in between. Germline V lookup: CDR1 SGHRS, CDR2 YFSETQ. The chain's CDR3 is CASSLSSVEDTQYF. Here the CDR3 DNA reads TGCGCCAGCAGTTTGTCTAGCGTGGAAGATACGCAGTATTTT.

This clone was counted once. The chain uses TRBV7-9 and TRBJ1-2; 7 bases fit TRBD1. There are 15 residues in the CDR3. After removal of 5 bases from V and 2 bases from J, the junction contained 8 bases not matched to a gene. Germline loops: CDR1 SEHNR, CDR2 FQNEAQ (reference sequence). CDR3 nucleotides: TGTGCCAGCAGCCCAGGGACAGTCTTGAACTATGGCTACACCTTC. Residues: CASSPGTVLNYGYTF.

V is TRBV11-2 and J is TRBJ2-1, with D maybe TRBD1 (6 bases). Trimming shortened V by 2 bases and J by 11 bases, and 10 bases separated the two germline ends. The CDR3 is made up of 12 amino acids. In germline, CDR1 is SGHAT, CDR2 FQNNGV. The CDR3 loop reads CASSLYRAKQFF. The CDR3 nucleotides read TGTGCCAGCAGCTTATACAGGGCAAAGCAGTTCTTC.

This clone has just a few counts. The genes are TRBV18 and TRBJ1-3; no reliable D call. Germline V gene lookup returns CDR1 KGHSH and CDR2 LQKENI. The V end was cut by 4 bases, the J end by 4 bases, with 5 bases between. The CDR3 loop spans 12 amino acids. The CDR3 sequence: CASSRAGNTIYF. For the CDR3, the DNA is TGTGCCAGCTCACGGGCGGGAAACACCATATATTTT.

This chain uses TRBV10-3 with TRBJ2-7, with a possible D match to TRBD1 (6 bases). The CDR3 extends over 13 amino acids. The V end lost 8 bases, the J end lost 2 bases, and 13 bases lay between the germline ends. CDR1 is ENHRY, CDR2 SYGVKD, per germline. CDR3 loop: CAIGDTATYEQYF. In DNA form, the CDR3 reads TGTGCCATCGGGGACACAGCTACCTACGAGCAGTACTTC.